The next 27 T cell receptor beta chains were all read from a single sample in a study of T cell changes during pregnancy in multiple sclerosis. The assay was immunoSEQ multiplex PCR, and TCRdb's table has in-frame clones only and misses some. Of tens of thousands of clones listed, under 95% are singletons. Sequencing was performed on CD4+ T cells from peripheral blood mononuclear cells, taken in the second trimester of pregnancy. These receptor sequences come from a female donor with multiple sclerosis, enrolled in a pregnancy study.

The CDR3 DNA sequence: TGCGCCAGCCGCCCCGGTGAGTCCTACGAGCAGTACTTC. Amino acid sequence: CASRPGESYEQYF. The chain has TRBV5-1 and TRBJ2-7; D remains unclear. Looked up from germline, CDR1 is SGHRS and CDR2 is YFSETQ. V was shortened by 7 bases and J by 1 base, with 12 bases between the two germline ends. The CDR3 contains 13 residues.

The V gene is TRBV9, the J gene TRBJ2-5, with 10 positions matching TRBD2. After removal of 0 bases from V and 1 base from J, the junction contained 6 bases not matched to a gene. The CDR3 is made up of 17 amino acids. The germline CDR1 and CDR2 sequences are SGDLS and YYNGEE. The DNA for the CDR3 is TGTGCCAGCAGCGTAGGGGGACTAGCGAGAATCCAAGAGACCCAGTACTTC. Protein sequence: CASSVGGLARIQETQYF.

This clone was seen a single time. This chain connects TRBV6-6 to TRBJ2-5; weak D call: TRBD1 (6 bases). This CDR3 is 14 amino acids long. Germline V lookup: CDR1 MNHNY, CDR2 SVGAGI (reference sequence). The germline V and J ends were trimmed by 7 bases and 2 bases, with 14 bases remaining between them. CDR3 region: CASMGAGEQETQYF. The CDR3 bases are TGTGCCAGCATGGGGGCAGGGGAACAAGAGACCCAGTACTTC.

V and J are TRBV6-1 and TRBJ1-1, with D possibly being TRBD1 (5 bases). The CDR3 loop spans 13 amino acids. V lost 4 bases and J lost 4, with 10 bases in between. Germline-derived CDR1 and CDR2 are MNHNS and SASEGT. The chain's CDR3 is CASSGAGGTEAFF. CDR3 sequence (DNA): TGTGCCAGCAGTGGGGCCGGGGGCACTGAAGCTTTCTTT.

The V call is TRBV27, the J call TRBJ1-2, with a possible D match to TRBD1 (5 bases). Trimming took 7 bases from V and 4 from J, leaving 13 bases between them. The CDR3 is 13 residues long. Germline CDR1 MNHEY, CDR2 SMNVEV (reference sequence). CDR3 in amino acids: CASKPSGFYGYTF. CDR3 nucleotide sequence: TGTGCCAGCAAACCTTCAGGGTTCTATGGCTACACCTTC.

CDR3 DNA sequence: TGTGCCAGCTCACCACAGGGACAGGGGACCGGAAACACCATATATTTT. Translation: CASSPQGQGTGNTIYF. The chain employs TRBV18 and TRBJ1-3; TRBD1 matches at 10 bases. Trimming removed 1 base from V and 4 bases from J; junction bases left unmatched: 4. CDR3 length: 16 residues. Germline V lookup: CDR1 KGHSH, CDR2 LQKENI.

The rearrangement links TRBV21-1 to TRBJ2-5; TRBD1, as called in the table, went unchecked against the DNA. TRBV21-1 is a documented pseudogene. The CDR3 contains 20 residues. This chain's CDR3 is CASSYVRGKYRERTQETQYF. CDR3 DNA sequence: TGTGCCAGCAGCTACGTGAGGGGAAAGTACAGGGAAAGAACTCAAGAGACCCAGTACTTC.

J is TRBJ2-3 and V is TRBV11-2, with a possible D match to TRBD2 (6 bases). From germline, CDR1 is SGHAT and CDR2 FQNNGV. The V and J ends lost 4 bases and 2 bases respectively, with 13 bases between them. The CDR3 extends over 15 amino acids. CDR3 residues: CASSSNSGTTDTQYF. CDR3 coding DNA: TGTGCCAGCAGCTCCAATAGCGGCACCACAGATACGCAGTATTTT.

The gene calls are TRBV18 and TRBJ1-5, with 8 nucleotides matching TRBD1. V shed 3 bases and J 3 bases; nucleotides not matched to a gene: 4. The germline CDR1 and CDR2 sequences are KGHSH and LQKENI. The CDR3 runs 15 residues. The CDR3 sequence: CASSPGQDFNQPQHF. The CDR3 nucleotides read TGTGCCAGCTCACCGGGACAGGACTTCAATCAGCCCCAGCATTTT. The full variable domain, completed using reference TRBV18 and TRBJ1-5, is NAGVMQNPRHLVRRRGQEARLRCSPMKGHSHVYWYRQLPEEGLKFMVYLQKENIIDESGMPKERFSAEFPKEGPSILRIQQVVRGDSAAYFCASSPGQDFNQPQHFGDGTRLSIL.

V is TRBV7-8 and J is TRBJ2-1; 9 bases align to TRBD2. This CDR3 region has 14 residues. In germline, CDR1 is SGHVS, CDR2 FQNEAQ. J gave up 9 bases and V 2 bases, and 5 bases lay outside the gene matches. The CDR3: CASSLLAGRGEQFF. CDR3 in DNA: TGTGCCAGCAGCTTACTAGCGGGGAGGGGTGAGCAGTTCTTC.

The chain has TRBV27 and TRBJ1-5; 8 nucleotides align to TRBD1. The CDR3 totals 16 residues. V lost 2 bases to trimming and J lost 5 bases; unmatched junction nucleotides: 8. Germline CDR1 is MNHEY and CDR2 is SMNVEV (reference sequence). The CDR3 DNA is TGTGCCAGCAGTTTAGACCCACAGGGGGGGGATCAGCCCCAGCATTTT. Its protein is CASSLDPQGGDQPQHF.

This clone was observed a single time. The genes are TRBV28 and TRBJ1-1; no reliable D call. The length of the CDR3 is 12 residues. The ends were cut back, 8 bases at V and 2 bases at J, with 9 bases in the middle. Germline CDR1 reads MDHEN; CDR2 reads SYDVKM. As DNA, the CDR3 is TGTGCCAGCCACGGAGTAAACACTGAAGCTTTCTTT. Its translation: CASHGVNTEAFF.

In DNA, the CDR3 is TGTGCCAGCAGCTGGATACAGGGAGCCACTGAAGCTTTCTTT. It yields the protein CASSWIQGATEAFF. The rearrangement joins TRBV7-2 to TRBJ1-1; D might be TRBD1 (6 bases). The CDR3 is 14 residues long. The ends were cut back, 4 bases at V and 4 bases at J, with 13 bases in the middle. Germline CDR1 and CDR2: SGHTA and FQGNSA.

The chain couples TRBV6-5 to TRBJ2-1; possible D gene TRBD1, 6 bases. The CDR3 runs 15 residues. CDR1 is MNHEY, CDR2 SVGAGI, per germline. V was shortened by 7 bases and J by 0 bases, with 13 bases between the two germline ends. The CDR3 is CASMTGRSSYNEQFF. In DNA form, the CDR3 reads TGTGCCAGCATGACAGGACGGAGCTCCTACAATGAGCAGTTCTTC.

The chain's CDR3 is CASRPTGDGEQFF. The CDR3, as DNA: TGTGCCAGCAGACCCACAGGGGATGGTGAGCAGTTCTTC. V and J are TRBV5-5 and TRBJ2-1, with 7 bases identical to TRBD1. This CDR3 is 13 amino acids long. CDR1 and CDR2 from the germline V gene are SGHKS and YYEKEE (reference sequence). Trimming cost V 5 bases and J 9 bases; bases outside gene matches: 8.

The J gene is TRBJ2-7, the V gene TRBV15, with a tentative D call TRBD2 (7 bases). CDR1 is LNHNV, CDR2 YYDKDF, per germline (reference sequence). CDR3 length equals 14 residues. Trimming shortened V by 1 base and J by 7 bases, and 14 bases separated the two germline ends. CDR3 sequence (DNA): TGTGCCACCAGCAGAGGTGGGGGGGCGGGGGAGCAGTACTTC. Translation: CATSRGGGAGEQYF. Filled out from reference TRBV15 and TRBJ2-7, the complete variable domain reads DAMVIQNPRYQVTQFGKPVTLSCSQTLNHNVMYWYQQKSSQAPKLLFHYYDKDFNNEADTPDNFQSRRPNTSFCFLDIRSPGLGDTAMYLCATSRGGGAGEQYFGPGTRLTVT.

The J gene is TRBJ1-5, the V gene TRBV7-3; D unclear. Trimming took 0 bases from V and 0 from J, leaving 24 bases between them. The germline CDR1 and CDR2 sequences are SGHTA and FQGTGA. This CDR3 comprises 21 residues. CDR3 sequence (DNA): TGTGCCAGCAGCTTAACCCAGGCCGGGGATGGTCGAATGCATAGCAATCAGCCCCAGCATTTT. Its translation is CASSLTQAGDGRMHSNQPQHF.

This clone is a singleton in its sample. V is TRBV9 and J is TRBJ2-1; 13 bases line up with TRBD2. After removal of 4 bases from V and 8 bases from J, the junction contained 6 bases not matched to a gene. The CDR3 sequence is 15 residues long. Germline values: CDR1 SGDLS, CDR2 YYNGEE. CDR3 residues: CASSSLAGGPYEQFF. The CDR3 DNA reads as TGTGCCAGCAGCTCACTAGCGGGAGGGCCCTATGAGCAGTTCTTC.

In this sample, this clone turned up once. The CDR3 loop is CASSIYGSGTYNEQFF. Written as DNA, the CDR3 is TGTGCCAGTAGTATATACGGTAGCGGGACTTACAATGAGCAGTTCTTC. The rearrangement links TRBV19 to TRBJ2-1, with TRBD2 matching over 8 bases. Germline CDR1 and CDR2: LNHDA and SQIVND (reference sequence). Trimming took 2 bases from V and 4 from J; bases not matched to a gene: 7. The CDR3 runs 16 residues.

V is TRBV6-6 and J is TRBJ1-1; 9 bases line up with TRBD1. V lost 6 bases to trimming and J lost 1 base; unmatched junction nucleotides: 9. The CDR3 runs to 16 residues. Germline CDR1 MNHNY, CDR2 SVGAGI (reference sequence). CDR3: CASRRVQGAANTEAFF. The CDR3 nucleotides read TGTGCCAGCAGGCGAGTACAGGGGGCCGCGAACACTGAAGCTTTCTTT.

The rearrangement uses TRBV18 and TRBJ1-1; TRBD1 matches at 12 bases. The CDR3 extends over 19 amino acids. The V segment lost 2 bases and the J segment 6 bases; nucleotides outside the gene matches: 16. Germline lookup yields CDR1 KGHSH and CDR2 LQKENI. CDR3 amino acids: CASSPLSYRDRGLSAEAFF. The DNA for the CDR3 is TGTGCCAGCTCACCATTATCCTACCGGGACAGGGGGCTTAGCGCTGAAGCTTTCTTT.

The chain carries TRBV11-2 and TRBJ2-1, with 7 bases lining up with TRBD1. CDR1 SGHAT and CDR2 FQNNGV come from the germline V gene. With 4 bases clipped from V and 0 bases from J, the junction kept 6 bases outside the gene matches. CDR3 size: 16 residues. In DNA, the CDR3 is TGTGCCAGCAGCTCTACGACAGGGAGCTCCTACAATGAGCAGTTCTTC. It encodes CASSSTTGSSYNEQFF.

This clone is a singleton in its sample. The genes are TRBV7-2 and TRBJ1-2; D perhaps matches TRBD1 (5 bases). Per germline, CDR1 SGHTA and CDR2 FQGNSA. The germline V and J ends were trimmed by 1 base and 5 bases, with 17 bases remaining between them. The CDR3 loop spans 16 amino acids. The DNA for the CDR3 is TGTGCCAGCAGCTTAGGCGGTCTGGGACTCGCTTATGGCTACACCTTC. This translates into CASSLGGLGLAYGYTF.

V usage is TRBV19 and J usage is TRBJ1-1; no reliable D call. The ends were cut back, 5 bases at V and 1 base at J, with 8 bases in the middle. The CDR3 runs 13 residues. In germline, CDR1 is LNHDA, CDR2 SQIVND (reference sequence). CDR3 nucleotide sequence: TGTGCCAGTAGTCCGTGGCCGAACACTGAAGCTTTCTTT. Its translation is CASSPWPNTEAFF.

The J gene is TRBJ1-1, the V gene TRBV27, with D uncertain. Germline V gene lookup returns CDR1 MNHEY and CDR2 SMNVEV (reference sequence). The V end was cut by 6 bases, the J end by 1 base, with 9 bases between. This CDR3 is built from 13 residues. The CDR3 region has the DNA TGTGCCAGCAGGCGGGGTTCGAACACTGAAGCTTTCTTT. Translating it yields CASRRGSNTEAFF.

This rearrangement joins TRBV30 to TRBJ1-1, with no clear D. The CDR3 is made up of 13 amino acids. Germline values: CDR1 GTSNPN, CDR2 SVGIG (reference sequence). Trimming pared 2 bases from V and 2 bases from J, leaving 9 bases between. CDR3 region: CAWSKSGNTEAFF. CDR3 DNA: TGTGCCTGGAGTAAGTCGGGAAACACTGAAGCTTTCTTT. The whole variable domain, filled in from reference TRBV30 and TRBJ1-1, reads SQTIHQWPATLVQPVGSPLSLECTVEGTSNPNLYWYRQAAGRGLQLLFYSVGIGQISSEVPQNLSASRPQDRQFILSSKKLLLSDSGFYLCAWSKSGNTEAFFGQGTRLTVV.

The chain recombines TRBV7-9 with TRBJ2-6; 7 bases are a match to TRBD1. Trimming cost V 5 bases and J 2 bases; bases outside gene matches: 12. The CDR3 covers 18 residues. Germline-derived CDR1 and CDR2 are SEHNR and FQNEAQ (reference sequence). In DNA, the CDR3 is TGTGCCAGCAGCCCCGGAAGGGGGCTCTTAACTGGGGCCAACGTCCTGACTTTC. Translation gives CASSPGRGLLTGANVLTF.